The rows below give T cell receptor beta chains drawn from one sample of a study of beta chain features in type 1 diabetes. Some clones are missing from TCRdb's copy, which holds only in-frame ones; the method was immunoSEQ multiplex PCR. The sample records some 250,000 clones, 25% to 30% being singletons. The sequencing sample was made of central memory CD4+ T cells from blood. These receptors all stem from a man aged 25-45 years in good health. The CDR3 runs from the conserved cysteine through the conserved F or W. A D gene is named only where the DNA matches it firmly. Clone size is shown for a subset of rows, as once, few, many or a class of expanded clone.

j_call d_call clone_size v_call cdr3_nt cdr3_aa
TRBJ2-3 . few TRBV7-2 TGTGCCAGCAGCCCCATACCCAGCGGGAGCACAGATACGCAGTATTTT CASSPIPSGSTDTQYF
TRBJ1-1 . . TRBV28 TGTGCCAGCAGTCGGAGTTGGACTGAAGCTTTCTTT CASSRSWTEAFF
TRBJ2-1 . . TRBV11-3 TGTGCCAGCAGCTCCTCCTGGAGGGATGAGCAGTTCTTC CASSSSWRDEQFF
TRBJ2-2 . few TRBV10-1 TGCGCCAGCAGTCCCGGGACGGCGAACACCGGGGAGCTGTTTTTT CASSPGTANTGELFF
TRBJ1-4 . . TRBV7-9 TGTGCCAGCAGCTTAGCCGGTGGAGAAAAACTGTTTTTT CASSLAGGEKLFF
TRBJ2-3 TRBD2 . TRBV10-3 TGTGCCATCACCAGGACTAGCGGACGCACAGATACGCAGTATTTT CAITRTSGRTDTQYF
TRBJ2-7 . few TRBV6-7 TGTGCCAGCAGTATACCGACAGGTGACGAGCAGTACTTC CASSIPTGDEQYF
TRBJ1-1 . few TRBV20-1 TGCAGTGCTAGAGACGGACAAACTTTCTTT CSARDGQTFF
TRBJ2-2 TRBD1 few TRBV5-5 TGTGCCAGCAGCCCGAGACAGGGGTTGACCACCGGGGAGCTGTTTTTT CASSPRQGLTTGELFF
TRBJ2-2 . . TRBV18 TGTGCCAGCTCTAGGGAGCCCACGAACACCGGGGAGCTGTTTTTT CASSREPTNTGELFF
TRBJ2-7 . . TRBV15 TGTGCCACCAGCAGAGATAAGGGATACGAGCAGTACTTC CATSRDKGYEQYF
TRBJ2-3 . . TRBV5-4 TGTGCCAGCAGCTTGAAGTTTGGAAACACAGATACGCAGTATTTT CASSLKFGNTDTQYF
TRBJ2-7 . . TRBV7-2 TGTGCCAGCAGCTTACGCCAGGGAGCATCGTCCTACGAGCAGTACTTC CASSLRQGASSYEQYF
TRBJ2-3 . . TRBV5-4 TGTGCCAGCAGATACCCCCGGGGCACGCAGTATTTT CASRYPRGTQYF
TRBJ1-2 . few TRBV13 TGTGCCAGCAGCTTAGATCGGACTGGCTACACCTTC CASSLDRTGYTF
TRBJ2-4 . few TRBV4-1 TGTGCCAGCAGCCAAGACCGTAAAAACATTCAGTACTTC CASSQDRKNIQYF
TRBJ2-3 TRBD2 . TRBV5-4 TGTGCCAGCAGTGCCGGACTAGCGGGCCCGAGGGATACGCAGTATTTT CASSAGLAGPRDTQYF
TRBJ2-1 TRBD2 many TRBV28 TGTGCCAGCGTAGCGGGAGGGGGAAATGAGCAGTTCTTC CASVAGGGNEQFF
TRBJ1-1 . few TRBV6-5 TGTGCCAGCAGTGCCAATACAGGACTTGAAGCTTTCTTT CASSANTGLEAFF
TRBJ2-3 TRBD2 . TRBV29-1 TGCAGCGTCGATGGGACTAGCGGGGGACCAGATACGCAGTATTTT CSVDGTSGGPDTQYF
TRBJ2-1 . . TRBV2 TGTGCCAGCAGCACAGGGTCCTCGCTAGGTGAGCAGTTCTTC CASSTGSSLGEQFF
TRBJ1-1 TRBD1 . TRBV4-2 TGTGCCAGCAGCCCTCAGGGGGTTACTGAAGCTTTCTTT CASSPQGVTEAFF
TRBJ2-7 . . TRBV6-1 TGTGCCAGCAGCGCGGCCAGGGTTTACGAGCAGTACTTC CASSAARVYEQYF
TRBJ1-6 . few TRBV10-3 TGTGCCACCGGGGTCTCACTGACGGATAATTCACCCCTCCACTTT CATGVSLTDNSPLHF
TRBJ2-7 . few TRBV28 TGTGCCAGCAGTTTAGTCGCTGACTCCTACGAGCAGTACTTC CASSLVADSYEQYF
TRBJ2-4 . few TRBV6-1 TGTGCCAGCAGGGACAAAAACATTCAGTACTTC CASRDKNIQYF
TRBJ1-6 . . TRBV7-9 TGTGCCAGCAGCCCGAAAGGGGGGGGATTTTCCCTCCACTTT CASSPKGGGFSLHF
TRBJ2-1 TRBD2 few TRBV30 TGTGGGACTAGCGGTTACAATGAGCAGTTCTTC CGTSGYNEQFF
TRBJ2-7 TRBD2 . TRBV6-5 TGTGCCAGCAGTTACTCGAAGCGGGGGTCCTACGAGCAGTACTTC CASSYSKRGSYEQYF
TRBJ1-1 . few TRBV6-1 TGTGCCAGCAGTATCCAGGGAGAGAACACTGAAGCTTTCTTT CASSIQGENTEAFF
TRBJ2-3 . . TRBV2 TGTGCCAGCAGTGAAGAGGGGTATACGCAGTATTTT CASSEEGYTQYF
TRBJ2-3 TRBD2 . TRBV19 TGTGCCAGTAGCTTCGCCGGGACTAGCGGCCCAGATACGCAGTATTTT CASSFAGTSGPDTQYF
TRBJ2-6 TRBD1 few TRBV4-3 TGCGCCAGCAGCCAATCCGGGACAGGGGCTGGGGCCAACGTCCTGACTTTC CASSQSGTGAGANVLTF
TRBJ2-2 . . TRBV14 TGTGCCAGCAGCCAGTCAGGGGTCTGGAGCGGGGAGCTGTTTTTT CASSQSGVWSGELFF
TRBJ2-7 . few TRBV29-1 TGCAGCGTTGTAAGGGCAGCTAGCTCCTACGAGCAGTACTTC CSVVRAASSYEQYF
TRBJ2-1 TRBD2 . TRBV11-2 TGTGCCAGCAGCCGGACCGTGACTAGCGGGAGGGCCGATGAGCAGTTCTTC CASSRTVTSGRADEQFF
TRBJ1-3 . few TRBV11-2 TGTGCCAGCAGCGCCGCAGGGCTTGGAAACACCATATATTTT CASSAAGLGNTIYF
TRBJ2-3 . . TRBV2 TGTGCCAGCAGTTCCCTTAGGGTAGGCGCAGATACGCAGTATTTT CASSSLRVGADTQYF
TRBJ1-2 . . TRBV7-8 TGTGCCAGCAGCTTAGGCAGGGCCTCTGTCTACACCTTC CASSLGRASVYTF
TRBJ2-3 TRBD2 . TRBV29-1 TGCAGCGTTAAGGGGAGGACTAGCGGGGGTGCAGATACGCAGTATTTT CSVKGRTSGGADTQYF
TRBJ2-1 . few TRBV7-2 TGTGCCAGCCTTTTAGGGGACTGGTTCTACAATGAGCAGTTCTTC CASLLGDWFYNEQFF
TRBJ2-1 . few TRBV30 TGTGCCTGGAGTGTATTCTGGAGGGAGCACAATGAGCAGTTCTTC CAWSVFWREHNEQFF
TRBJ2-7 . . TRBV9 TGTGCCAGCAGCCCTGGCGGGGAACCCTACGAGCAGTACTTC CASSPGGEPYEQYF
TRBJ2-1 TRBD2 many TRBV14 TGTGCCAGCAGGGCTACTAGCGGGAGTTACAATGAGCAGTTCTTC CASRATSGSYNEQFF
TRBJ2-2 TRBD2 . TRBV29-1 TGCAGCGTTTGGGAGGGCCAGCGGGAGCTGTTTTTT CSVWEGQRELFF
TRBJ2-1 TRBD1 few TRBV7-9 TGTGCCAGCAGCTTAGATACAGGGGACTACAATGAGCAGTTCTTC CASSLDTGDYNEQFF
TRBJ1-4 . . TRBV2 TGTGCCAGCAGTGAAGCAAGGGGAGGCGGGACTAATGAAAAACTGTTTTTT CASSEARGGGTNEKLFF
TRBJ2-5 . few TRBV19 TGTGCCAGTAACGACCTGAGGGGAGAGACCCAGTACTTC CASNDLRGETQYF
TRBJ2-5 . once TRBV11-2 TGTGCCAGCAGCTTAAGGGGCAGGCATCAGTACTTC CASSLRGRHQYF
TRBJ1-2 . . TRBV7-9 TGTGCCAGCAACCGTCCAACACAGGGAAACTATGGCTACACCTTC CASNRPTQGNYGYTF
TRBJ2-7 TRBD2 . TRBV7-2 TGTGCCAGCAGCTTAGAGCCTAGCGGGGCCTACGAGCAGTACTTC CASSLEPSGAYEQYF
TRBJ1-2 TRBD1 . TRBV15 TGTGCCACCAGCAGCCCGGGACAGCGGAGTCCCTATGGCTACACCTTC CATSSPGQRSPYGYTF
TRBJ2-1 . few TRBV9 TGTGCCAGCAGAGCCCAGGGGGAGCAGTTCTTC CASRAQGEQFF
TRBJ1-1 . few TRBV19 TGTGCCAGTACCCCTTTAGGGGGGATCGTGGACACTGAAGCTTTCTTT CASTPLGGIVDTEAFF
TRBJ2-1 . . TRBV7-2 TGTGCCAGCAGCTTAGGCAGCGGCTCCTACAATGAGCAGTTCTTC CASSLGSGSYNEQFF
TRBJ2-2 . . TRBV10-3 TGTGCCATCAGTGAGTCGGCAGGTATAAAGGCGAACACCGGGGAGCTGTTTTTT CAISESAGIKANTGELFF
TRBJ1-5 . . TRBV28 TGTGCCAGCAGGCAGGCACCTTATCAGCCCCAGCATTTT CASRQAPYQPQHF
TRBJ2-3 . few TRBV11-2 TGTGCCAGCAGCTTAGAGACGGGGGTCGGCACAGATACGCAGTATTTT CASSLETGVGTDTQYF